Detailed here is one TCR beta chain. The CDR3 sequence is 17 residues long. In germline, CDR1 is SGHTA, CDR2 FQGTGA. Germline trimming cut 0 bases from V and 1 base from J; bases unmatched to any gene: 8. The data originate from a study of OX40 agonist ivuxolimab in advanced cancers. Across the whole study: Partial responses were achieved by three patients, of whom one had hepatocellular carcinoma and two had cutaneous melanoma.

Repertoires were generated with immunoSEQ multiplex PCR, while TCRdb's copy carries only in-frame clones and drops some. The sample lists tens of thousands of clones; roughly 84% were seen once. The chain recombines TRBV7-3 with TRBJ1-1; TRBD1 agrees at 7 bases. This sample comprised CD4+ or CD8+ T cells sorted from blood, obtained in a trial of the OX40 agonist ivuxolimab. This clonotype was sampled from an adult with an advanced solid tumor such as melanoma, head and neck, liver or kidney cancer. CDR3 in DNA: TGTGCCAGCAGCTTAACTGGGGGACAGATAAAGAACACTGAAGCTTTCTTT. It is translated as CASSLTGGQIKNTEAFF.